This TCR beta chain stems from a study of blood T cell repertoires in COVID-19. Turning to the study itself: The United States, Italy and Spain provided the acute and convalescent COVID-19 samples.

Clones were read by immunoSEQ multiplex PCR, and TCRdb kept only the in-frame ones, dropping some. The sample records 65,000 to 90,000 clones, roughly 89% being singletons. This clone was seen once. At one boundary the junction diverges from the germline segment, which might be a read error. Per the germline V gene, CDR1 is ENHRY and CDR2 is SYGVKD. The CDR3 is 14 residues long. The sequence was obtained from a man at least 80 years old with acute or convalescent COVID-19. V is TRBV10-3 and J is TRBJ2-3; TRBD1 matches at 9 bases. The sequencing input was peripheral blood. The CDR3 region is CATSGQGRSDTQYF. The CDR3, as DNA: TGTGCCACCAGTGGACAGGGGAGATCAGATACGCAGTATTTT.